Listed below are T cell receptor beta chains from one sample, sequenced in a study of control samples from healthy donors and cancer patients. Generated by immunoSEQ multiplex PCR, the TCRdb table keeps only in-frame clones and is missing some. The sample holds some 410,000 clones, 90% seen once. The sequenced material came from PBMCs. Every receptor here comes from a man aged 35 to 55 with head and neck cancer. Both conserved end residues are part of each CDR3. The D gene is left open where the match is weak. Expanded clones get a size class; other rows say once, few or many, or leave the size out.

abundance,d_gene,v_gene,j_gene,CDR3aa,CDR3nt
-,TRBD2,TRBV14,TRBJ2-1,CASSQLGTSGNEQFF,TGTGCCAGCAGCCAACTAGGGACTAGCGGTAATGAGCAGTTCTTC
-,-,TRBV6-6,TRBJ1-4,CASQSAGATNEKLFF,TGTGCCAGTCAAAGCGCCGGGGCAACTAATGAAAAACTGTTTTTT
-,TRBD1,TRBV6-6,TRBJ1-3,CASSLTGGLGNTIYF,TGTGCCAGCAGTTTGACAGGGGGTTTGGGAAACACCATATATTTT
-,-,TRBV5-4,TRBJ2-1,CASSSTLNEQFF,TGTGCCAGCAGCTCCACATTAAATGAGCAGTTCTTC
-,TRBD2,TRBV7-2,TRBJ2-1,CASSSLGLAGEGEQFF,TGTGCCAGCAGCTCACTGGGACTAGCGGGAGAAGGCGAGCAGTTCTTC
-,TRBD1,TRBV27,TRBJ2-1,CASRGDRNNEQFF,TGTGCCAGCAGAGGGGACAGAAACAATGAGCAGTTCTTC
-,-,TRBV5-4,TRBJ1-1,CASSWTVGNTEAFF,TGTGCCAGCAGCTGGACAGTCGGAAACACTGAAGCTTTCTTT
-,-,TRBV28,TRBJ2-2,CASSLPGPNTGELFF,TGTGCCAGCAGCCTACCCGGGCCCAACACCGGGGAGCTGTTTTTT
-,TRBD2,TRBV7-3,TRBJ2-5,CASSPGLAGGPETQYF,TGTGCCAGCAGCCCCGGACTAGCGGGGGGGCCGGAGACCCAGTACTTC
-,-,TRBV18,TRBJ1-1,CASSPGQRVNTEAFF,TGTGCCAGCTCACCAGGGCAAAGAGTGAACACTGAAGCTTTCTTT
-,-,TRBV30,TRBJ2-7,CAWSPGHRSSYEQYF,TGTGCCTGGAGTCCGGGACACCGGAGCTCCTACGAGCAGTACTTC
once,-,TRBV12-3/TRBV12-4,TRBJ2-5,CASSGPGGTQYF,TGTGCCAGCAGTGGCCCCGGGGGGACCCAGTACTTC
-,-,TRBV6-5,TRBJ2-1,CASRGIGLGDNEQFF,TGTGCCAGCAGGGGTATCGGGCTCGGGGACAATGAGCAGTTCTTC
-,-,TRBV3-1/TRBV3-2,TRBJ1-6,CASSQDRGSPLHF,TGTGCCAGCAGCCAAGATCGAGGATCACCCCTCCACTTT
-,-,TRBV2,TRBJ2-2,CASRVEQDTGELFF,TGTGCCAGCAGAGTAGAACAGGACACCGGGGAGCTGTTTTTT
-,-,TRBV9,TRBJ2-1,CASSVAPLGRDEQFF,TGTGCCAGCAGCGTAGCGCCCTTGGGCCGAGATGAGCAGTTCTTC
-,-,TRBV28,TRBJ1-3,CASSLVPETLGNTIYF,TGTGCCAGCAGTTTAGTTCCAGAGACCCTTGGAAACACCATATATTTT
-,-,TRBV11-1,TRBJ1-2,CASSWESNYGYTF,TGTGCCAGCAGCTGGGAGTCTAACTATGGCTACACCTTC
once,-,TRBV7-9,TRBJ2-3,CASSYSPSTDTQYF,TGTGCCAGCAGTTACTCTCCTAGCACAGATACGCAGTATTTT
-,TRBD1,TRBV7-8,TRBJ2-1,CASIETGGSYNEQFF,TGTGCCAGTATCGAGACAGGGGGCTCTTACAATGAGCAGTTCTTC
-,-,TRBV6-4,TRBJ2-1,CASSPGANNEQFF,TGTGCCAGCAGTCCGGGGGCGAACAATGAGCAGTTCTTC
-,-,TRBV5-1,TRBJ1-1,CASSLELNTEAFF,TGCGCCAGCAGCTTAGAGTTGAACACTGAAGCTTTCTTT
-,-,TRBV18,TRBJ2-7,CASSLGEFEQYF,TGTGCCAGCTCATTAGGGGAGTTCGAGCAGTACTTC
-,TRBD2,TRBV27,TRBJ2-5,CASSITGLAGRETQYF,TGTGCCAGCAGTATCACCGGACTAGCGGGCCGGGAGACCCAGTACTTC